Below are 27 T cell receptor beta chains sequenced from a single sample in a study of PD-1 blockade in mismatch repair-deficient tumors. Clones were sequenced by immunoSEQ multiplex PCR, and TCRdb holds only the in-frame ones, with some missing. The table shows about 51,000 clones, with over 75% occurring only once. Sequencing used peripheral blood, obtained about 4.5 months after starting pembrolizumab. The receptors shown here come from an adult with mismatch repair-deficient cancer.

The CDR3 DNA follows: TGTGCCAGTACCTTGACAGGGGTGACTGAAGCTTTCTTT. Translation gives CASTLTGVTEAFF. The chain couples TRBV19 to TRBJ1-1; 8 bases agree with TRBD1. Germline trimming cut 7 bases from V and 5 bases from J; bases unmatched to any gene: 6. Germline V CDR1 and CDR2: LNHDA, SQIVND (reference sequence). This CDR3 is built from 13 residues. The whole variable domain, remainder taken from reference TRBV19 and TRBJ1-1, is DGGITQSPKYLFRKEGQNVTLSCEQNLNHDAMYWYRQDPGQGLRLIYYSQIVNDFQKGDIAEGYSVSREKKESFPLTVTSAQKNPTAFYLCASTLTGVTEAFFGQGTRLTVV.

The V gene is TRBV19, the J gene TRBJ1-1; a weak D match, TRBD1 (6 bases). V dropped 4 bases and J dropped 1 base, with 16 bases sitting between them. The CDR3 covers 16 residues. Germline loops: CDR1 LNHDA, CDR2 SQIVND (reference sequence). This CDR3 reads CASSTRRTATNTEAFF. The CDR3 DNA reads TGTGCCAGTAGTACCCGAAGGACAGCTACGAACACTGAAGCTTTCTTT.

This clone was seen only once. The chain combines TRBV11-2 with TRBJ2-2; D remains unclear. The V and J ends lost 11 bases and 2 bases respectively, with 12 bases between them. The CDR3 runs 13 residues. Germline V gene data show CDR1 as SGHAT and CDR2 as FQNNGV. The CDR3 reads CALFGLNTGELFF. The CDR3 coding sequence is TGTGCCCTCTTCGGTCTTAACACCGGGGAGCTGTTTTTT.

This chain uses TRBV7-2 with TRBJ1-2; D is perhaps TRBD1 (6 bases). Trimming took off 2 bases at V and 6 bases at J, with 16 bases between the two ends. The germline CDR1 and CDR2 sequences are SGHTA and FQGNSA. CDR3 length: 15 amino acids. The CDR3: CASSLLPPGAHGYTF. CDR3 sequence (DNA): TGTGCCAGCAGCTTATTGCCGCCGGGGGCTCATGGCTACACCTTC.

The sample holds one count of this clone. This chain connects TRBV7-9 to TRBJ1-1; 10 positions agree with TRBD1. V lost 5 bases, J lost 5 bases, and 8 bases stayed unmatched. Germline V gives CDR1 SEHNR, CDR2 FQNEAQ (reference sequence). CDR3 size: 15 residues. This chain's CDR3 is CASSPIRDRGTEAFF. The CDR3 bases are TGTGCCAGCAGCCCAATACGGGACAGGGGAACTGAAGCTTTCTTT.

This clone appeared a few times. The chain is built from TRBV7-2 and TRBJ1-2, with D hard to call. V was cut by 5 bases and J by 5 bases, with 12 bases left in between. The germline CDR1 and CDR2 sequences are SGHTA and FQGNSA. The CDR3 spans 13 residues. The CDR3 DNA reads as TGTGCCAGCAGCCTCCTCCACACGTATGGCTACACCTTC. It is translated as CASSLLHTYGYTF. Full variable domain (missing parts from reference TRBV7-2 and TRBJ1-2): GAGVSQSPSNKVTEKGKDVELRCDPISGHTALYWYRQSLGQGLEFLIYFQGNSAPDKSGLPSDRFSAERTGGSVSTLTIQRTQQEDSAVYLCASSLLHTYGYTFGSGTRLTVV.

The rearrangement uses TRBV14 and TRBJ2-3, with D perhaps assigned TRBD1 or TRBD2 (5 bases each). Germline values: CDR1 SGHDN, CDR2 FVKESK. This CDR3 region has 19 residues. Trimming took off 1 base at V and 3 bases at J, with 23 bases between the two ends. CDR3 amino acids: CASSQVDHTGRRITDTQYF. DNA of the CDR3: TGTGCCAGCAGCCAAGTAGATCATACGGGACGAAGAATTACAGATACGCAGTATTTT.

The chain joins TRBV6-1 to TRBJ1-1; no reliable D call. There are 14 residues in the CDR3. The V and J ends lost 8 bases and 3 bases respectively, with 16 bases between them. Looked up from germline, CDR1 is MNHNS and CDR2 is SASEGT. This CDR3 is CASVGPGRYTEAFF. The CDR3 nucleotides read TGTGCCAGCGTAGGACCCGGGAGGTACACTGAAGCTTTCTTT.

This clone was counted a few times. The chain carries TRBV5-5 and TRBJ2-2; D may be TRBD1 (5 bases). V gave up 3 bases and J gave up 5 bases, with 11 bases separating them. The CDR3 sequence is 14 residues long. Germline lookup yields CDR1 SGHKS and CDR2 YYEKEE (reference sequence). CDR3 region: CASSSGQGTGELFF. CDR3 in DNA: TGTGCCAGCAGCTCGGGCCAGGGAACCGGGGAGCTGTTTTTT.

This clone has only one observation. CDR3 DNA: TGTGCCAGCAGTTACCGGGGCAAGAATCAGCCCCAGCATTTT. It encodes CASSYRGKNQPQHF. The chain is built from TRBV2 and TRBJ1-5, with D possibly matching TRBD1 (5 bases). Germline V gene sequence: CDR1 SNHLY, CDR2 FYNNEI. The CDR3 is 14 amino acids. Trimming pared 5 bases from V and 4 bases from J, leaving 12 bases between.

This rearrangement joins TRBV7-8 to TRBJ2-7, with D perhaps TRBD2 (5 bases). CDR3 size: 14 residues. Germline V gene sequence: CDR1 SGHVS, CDR2 FQNEAQ. The V gene lost 5 bases and the J gene lost 0 bases, with 11 bases spanning the gap. DNA for the CDR3: TGTGCCAGCAGCACGGGGTTGAGCTCCTACGAGCAGTACTTC. This gives the protein CASSTGLSSYEQYF.

In nucleotides, the CDR3 is TGTGCCAGCAGCGTAGGGAGTAGCGGGAGGGTAAATGAGCAGTTCTTC. Its translation: CASSVGSSGRVNEQFF. V and J are TRBV9 and TRBJ2-1, with TRBD2 matching 11 bases. CDR3 length: 16 residues. The germline gives CDR1 SGDLS, CDR2 YYNGEE. V dropped 0 bases and J dropped 7; count of bases not matched to a gene: 6.

The J gene is TRBJ2-7, the V gene TRBV6-1; D ambiguous. CDR1 and CDR2 from the germline V gene are MNHNS and SASEGT. The CDR3 length is 13 residues. Deletions cut 2 bases from V and 0 bases from J, with 5 bases between. CDR3 coding DNA: TGTGCCAGCAGTGAATGGGGCTCCTACGAGCAGTACTTC. It is translated as CASSEWGSYEQYF.

The CDR3 protein is CASSLQTGGAGQPQHF. The DNA of the CDR3 is TGTGCCAGCAGCTTACAGACAGGGGGCGCAGGACAGCCCCAGCATTTT. The rearrangement joins TRBV7-9 to TRBJ1-5, with 10 nucleotides matching TRBD1. This CDR3 has 16 residues. The J segment lost 7 bases and the V segment lost 2 bases, leaving 8 bases of the junction unmatched. Germline V lookup: CDR1 SEHNR, CDR2 FQNEAQ (reference sequence).

The V call is TRBV5-4, the J call TRBJ2-2, with 12 bases identical to TRBD2. This CDR3 spans 16 amino acids. With 0 bases clipped from V and 7 bases from J, the junction kept 4 bases outside the gene matches. Per the germline V gene, CDR1 is SGHNT and CDR2 is YYREEE (reference sequence). The CDR3 sequence is CASSLELAGGIGELFF. DNA of the CDR3: TGTGCCAGCAGCTTGGAACTAGCGGGAGGTATCGGGGAGCTGTTTTTT. The entire variable domain, with the rest obtained from reference TRBV5-4 and TRBJ2-2, is as follows: ETGVTQSPTHLIKTRGQQVTLRCSSQSGHNTVSWYQQALGQGPQFIFQYYREEENGRGNFPPRFSGLQFPNYSSELNVNALELDDSALYLCASSLELAGGIGELFFGEGSRLTVL.

This chain uses TRBV29-1 with TRBJ2-1, with 7 nucleotides matching TRBD1. This CDR3 spans 12 amino acids. V gave up 6 bases and J gave up 4 bases; unmatched junction bases: 3. Germline CDR1 and CDR2: SQVTM and ANQGSEA. CDR3 sequence: CSVQGKYNEQFF. The CDR3 DNA is TGCAGCGTACAGGGGAAGTACAATGAGCAGTTCTTC.

The chain is built from TRBV19 and TRBJ1-5; a possible D gene is TRBD1 (5 bases). The CDR3 consists of 13 residues. V dropped 5 bases and J dropped 4 bases, with 9 bases sitting between them. The germline gives CDR1 LNHDA, CDR2 SQIVND (reference sequence). CDR3 DNA: TGTGCCAGTAGTGGGGGGGGGAATCAGCCCCAGCATTTT. It yields the protein CASSGGGNQPQHF.

On this clone itself: The sample holds other DNA sequences that translate to the same CDR3. The genes are TRBV10-3 and TRBJ1-1; D remains ambiguous. Germline V gene data show CDR1 as ENHRY and CDR2 as SYGVKD. The V gene lost 0 bases and the J gene lost 1 base, with 6 bases spanning the gap. This CDR3 is 14 amino acids long. In DNA, the CDR3 is TGTGCCATCAGTGAGTCTGGAGGGAACACTGAAGCTTTCTTT. This codes for CAISESGGNTEAFF.

The chain employs TRBV5-6 and TRBJ2-7; D is ambiguous. The CDR3 sequence is 14 residues long. Trimming took 2 bases from V and 1 from J, leaving 10 bases between them. Germline assignment: CDR1 SGHDT and CDR2 YYEEEE. In nucleotides, the CDR3 is TGTGCCAGCAGCTTCTATGTCGGATCCTACGAGCAGTACTTC. It yields the protein CASSFYVGSYEQYF.

In its sample, this clone was seen a few times. The rearrangement links TRBV6-4 to TRBJ1-1; D not resolved. In germline, CDR1 is MRHNA, CDR2 SNTAGT. V lost 3 bases to trimming and J lost 1 base, with 6 bases between them. The CDR3 loop spans 13 amino acids. CDR3 loop: CASSDNRNTEAFF. In DNA, the CDR3 is TGTGCCAGCAGTGATAACAGGAACACTGAAGCTTTCTTT.

The chain couples TRBV6-1 to TRBJ2-7; 9 bases fit TRBD2. Germline-derived CDR1 and CDR2 are MNHNS and SASEGT. The CDR3 length is 16 residues. V gave up 2 bases and J gave up 6 bases; unmatched junction bases: 11. CDR3 nucleotide sequence: TGTGCCAGCAGTGAAACTCCGGGACTAGCAGGGCGCGAGCAGTACTTC. It is translated as CASSETPGLAGREQYF.

The gene calls are TRBV9 and TRBJ2-6; TRBD1 is a possible D gene (5 bases). Trimming removed 0 bases at V and 0 bases at J, with 16 bases between. The V gene's germline CDR1 is SGDLS and CDR2 YYNGEE. The CDR3 spans 19 residues. CDR3 in DNA: TGTGCCAGCAGCGTAGGTCGGCAGGGCCCCTACTCTGGGGCCAACGTCCTGACTTTC. This encodes CASSVGRQGPYSGANVLTF.

This clone occurred once. The genes are TRBV9 and TRBJ1-1; the match to TRBD1 covers 7 bases. The V gene's germline CDR1 is SGDLS and CDR2 YYNGEE. The CDR3 runs to 14 residues. V lost 4 bases and J lost 1; bases outside the gene matches: 4. CDR3 loop: CASSSYRGNTEAFF. The CDR3 DNA is TGTGCCAGCAGCTCCTACAGGGGGAACACTGAAGCTTTCTTT.

This chain uses TRBV19 with TRBJ2-7; 8 bases agree with TRBD1. The ends lost 4 bases at V and 3 bases at J; junction bases unmatched: 2. In germline, CDR1 is LNHDA, CDR2 SQIVND (reference sequence). The CDR3 spans 13 residues. The CDR3 DNA follows: TGTGCCAGTAGTACGACAGGGGTCTACGAGCAGTACTTC. It is translated as CASSTTGVYEQYF.

The chain employs TRBV29-1 and TRBJ2-7; perhaps TRBD2 as D (5 bases). The V gene's germline CDR1 is SQVTM and CDR2 ANQGSEA. Deletions cut 0 bases from V and 6 bases from J, with 15 bases between. CDR3 length: 14 amino acids. CDR3 coding DNA: TGCAGCGTTGAAGACGTGGAGGATGTTCCCGAGCAGTACTTC. Translated, it gives CSVEDVEDVPEQYF.

The chain has TRBV14 and TRBJ2-1, with 10 bases matching TRBD2. Germline trimming cut 6 bases from V and 6 bases from J; bases unmatched to any gene: 5. Per the germline V gene, CDR1 is SGHDN and CDR2 is FVKESK. There are 14 residues in the CDR3. The CDR3 is CASRLAGYTNEQFF. The CDR3 bases are TGTGCCAGCAGACTAGCGGGATATACCAATGAGCAGTTCTTC.

The rearrangement joins TRBV12-5 to TRBJ1-2; D call uncertain. There are 16 residues in the CDR3. Trimming shortened V by 0 bases and J by 0 bases, and 11 bases separated the two germline ends. Per germline, CDR1 LGHNT and CDR2 FRNRAP. The CDR3 is CASGLVGKGSNYGYTF. CDR3 in DNA: TGTGCTAGTGGTTTGGTTGGGAAGGGTTCTAACTATGGCTACACCTTC.